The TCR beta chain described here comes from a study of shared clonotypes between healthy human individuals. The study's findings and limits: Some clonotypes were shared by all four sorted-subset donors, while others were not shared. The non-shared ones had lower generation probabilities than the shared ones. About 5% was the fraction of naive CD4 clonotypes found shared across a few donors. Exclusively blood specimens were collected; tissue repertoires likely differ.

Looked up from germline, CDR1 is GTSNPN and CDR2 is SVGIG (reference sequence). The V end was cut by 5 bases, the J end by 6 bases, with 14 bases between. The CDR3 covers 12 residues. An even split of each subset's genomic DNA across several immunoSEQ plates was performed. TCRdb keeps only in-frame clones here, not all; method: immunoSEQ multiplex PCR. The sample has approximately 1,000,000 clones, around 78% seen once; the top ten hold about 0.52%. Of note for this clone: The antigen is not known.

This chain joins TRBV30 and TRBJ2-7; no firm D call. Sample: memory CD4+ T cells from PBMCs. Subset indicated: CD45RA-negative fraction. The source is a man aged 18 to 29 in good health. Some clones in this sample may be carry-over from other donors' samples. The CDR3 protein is CAWAPRLGEQYF. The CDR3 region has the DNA TGTGCCTGGGCCCCGAGACTCGGCGAGCAGTACTTC.